The 25 T cell receptor beta chains below all came from one sample that was sequenced in a study of T cells after yellow fever vaccination. TCRdb re-called the 5' RACE reads through MiXCR, storing one row per CDR3 protein. The sample lists 500,000 to 650,000 distinct CDR3 sequences; about 13% were seen once. The source material was PBMCs, sampled on the day of the yellow fever booster vaccination. The receptors were sampled from a man aged 25 to 45 who received the YFV17D yellow fever vaccine.

The genes are TRBV9 and TRBJ2-5, with D unresolved. Germline V lookup: CDR1 SGDLS, CDR2 YYNGEE. The CDR3 has 16 residues. Trimming left V 4 bases short and J 5 bases short, with 21 bases between. In DNA form, the CDR3 reads TGTGCCAGCAGCCCCGAACCGGTCAGGATGGGGGAGACCCAGTACTTC. It is translated as CASSPEPVRMGETQYF. The variable domain in full, with the rest retrieved from reference TRBV9 and TRBJ2-5, is DSGVTQTPKHLITATGQRVTLRCSPRSGDLSVYWYQQSLDQGLQFLIQYYNGEERAKGNILERFSAQQFPDLHSELNLSSLELGDSALYFCASSPEPVRMGETQYFGPGTRLLVL.

This chain joins TRBV6-2 or TRBV6-3 and TRBJ2-1, with 14 bases matching TRBD2. Germline trimming cut 0 bases from V and 9 bases from J; bases unmatched to any gene: 13. Germline CDR1 is MNHEY and CDR2 is SVGEGT. The CDR3 extends over 19 amino acids. DNA for the CDR3: TGTGCCAGCAGTTACTCGCGGTCCGGGACTAGCGGGAGAATGGGTGAGCAGTTCTTC. It yields the protein CASSYSRSGTSGRMGEQFF.

This sequence joins TRBV30 and TRBJ2-1; TRBD2 agrees at 9 bases. CDR1 and CDR2 (germline): GTSNPN, SVGIG (reference sequence). Germline trimming cut 6 bases from V and 6 bases from J; bases unmatched to any gene: 15. The CDR3 sequence is 16 residues long. DNA for the CDR3: TGTGCCTGCCCGGCTAGCGGGACCGTCCCCCTCAATGAGCAGTTCTTC. Its translation: CACPASGTVPLNEQFF.

This clonotype was observed a few times. V gene TRBV4-3 combines with J gene TRBJ1-3, with a tentative D call TRBD1 (5 bases). The CDR3 loop spans 14 amino acids. CDR1 is LGHNA and CDR2 is YSLEER in the germline V gene. V lost 3 bases, J lost 9 bases, and 15 bases lay in between. In nucleotides, the CDR3 is TGCGCCAGCAGCCAGGGGACCGCGCGTAGCACCATATATTTT. Encoded protein: CASSQGTARSTIYF.

This clonotype occurred a few times. The rearrangement links TRBV7-8 to TRBJ2-7; TRBD2 is a possible D gene (8 bases). V dropped 7 bases and J dropped 3 bases, with 22 bases sitting between them. This CDR3 spans 16 amino acids. Germline CDR1 is SGHVS and CDR2 is FQNEAQ. This CDR3 reads CASTWRGQRENYEQYF. The CDR3 nucleotides are TGTGCCAGCACGTGGAGGGGGCAGCGGGAGAACTACGAGCAGTACTTC.

V and J are TRBV3-1 and TRBJ2-4; TRBD2 matches 11 bases. Germline CDR1 and CDR2: LGHDT and YNNKEL (reference sequence). This CDR3 is built from 14 residues. Trimming cost V 3 bases and J 13 bases; bases outside gene matches: 8. CDR3 residues: CASSQAGTSGIQYF. CDR3 nucleotide sequence: TGTGCCAGCAGCCAGGCCGGGACTAGCGGAATACAGTACTTC.

This clonotype has just a few counts. The rearrangement joins TRBV7-9 to TRBJ2-1, with D possibly TRBD2 on 5 matching bases. Germline CDR1 SEHNR, CDR2 FQNEAQ (reference sequence). This CDR3 comprises 16 residues. V lost 5 bases to trimming and J lost 2 bases, with 16 bases between them. CDR3 residues: CASSPPASSTYNEQFF. CDR3 nucleotide sequence: TGTGCCAGCAGCCCCCCGGCTAGCAGTACCTACAATGAGCAGTTCTTC.

The genes are TRBV18 and TRBJ2-7, with 11 bases matching TRBD1. V shed 8 bases, J shed 3 bases, and the junction held 9 bases outside the gene matches. There are 15 residues in the CDR3. CDR1 is KGHSH and CDR2 is LQKENI in the germline V gene. CDR3 bases: TGTGCCAGCAGTCCGTCCGGGACAGGGGGCTACGAGCAGTACTTC. Its translation is CASSPSGTGGYEQYF. The variable domain in full, with the rest retrieved from reference TRBV18 and TRBJ2-7, is NAGVMQNPRHLVRRRGQEARLRCSPMKGHSHVYWYRQLPEEGLKFMVYLQKENIIDESGMPKERFSAEFPKEGPSILRIQQVVRGDSAAYFCASSPSGTGGYEQYFGPGTRLTVT.

This clonotype has only a few counts. The rearrangement uses TRBV13 and TRBJ2-7; 8 nucleotides match TRBD2. Per the germline V gene, CDR1 is PRHDT and CDR2 is FYEKMQ (reference sequence). The CDR3 sequence is 13 residues long. Trimming cost V 1 base and J 7 bases; bases outside gene matches: 3. This CDR3 is CASSLDGTREQYF. CDR3 nucleotides: TGTGCCAGCAGCTTAGATGGGACTAGGGAGCAGTACTTC.

The chain combines TRBV7-9 with TRBJ2-7, with no clear D. Germline V gene lookup returns CDR1 SEHNR and CDR2 FQNEAQ (reference sequence). The CDR3 has 14 residues. Trimming stripped 5 bases from V and 3 bases from J, with 14 bases between. The CDR3 DNA sequence: TGTGCCAGCAGCAGATACGGAGAATACTACGAGCAGTACTTC. It specifies CASSRYGEYYEQYF.

For the CDR3, the DNA is TGTGCCAGCAGAGCGAGAAGTCCCGACCCGAACACCGGGGAGCTGTTTTTT. Protein: CASRARSPDPNTGELFF. The chain couples TRBV9 to TRBJ2-2; D not resolved. Germline V gives CDR1 SGDLS, CDR2 YYNGEE. CDR3 size: 17 residues. V gave up 5 bases and J gave up 0 bases, with 17 bases separating them.

This clonotype has a count of ten or more. V is TRBV2 and J is TRBJ2-1; TRBD2 matches 14 bases. CDR3 length: 16 residues. The germline V gene encodes CDR1 SNHLY and CDR2 FYNNEI. J was trimmed by 7 bases and V by 6 bases; bases with no gene match: 8. CDR3 loop: CASRQTGLAGANEQFF. DNA of the CDR3: TGTGCCAGCAGACAGACGGGACTAGCGGGAGCGAATGAGCAGTTCTTC.

The chain couples TRBV25-1 to TRBJ2-2; unclear D gene. Germline CDR1 and CDR2: MGHDK and SYGVNS. This CDR3 is 16 amino acids long. The V gene lost 3 bases and the J gene lost 0 bases, with 11 bases spanning the gap. The CDR3 DNA follows: TGTGCCAGCAGTGACCCGACACGCCCGAACACCGGGGAGCTGTTTTTT. Amino acid sequence: CASSDPTRPNTGELFF.

The table lists this clonotype with a few counts. This rearrangement joins TRBV12-3 or TRBV12-4 to TRBJ2-5; 7 positions agree with TRBD2. The J segment lost 5 bases and the V segment lost 6 bases, leaving 6 bases of the junction unmatched. The CDR3 loop spans 13 amino acids. CDR3 region: CASSAGVVETQYF. In DNA, the CDR3 is TGTGCCAGCAGCGCGGGAGTTGTGGAGACCCAGTACTTC.

This clonotype was counted a few times. The chain employs TRBV20-1 and TRBJ1-5, with TRBD1 identical over 8 bases. The germline V gene has CDR1 DFQATT and CDR2 SNEGSKA (reference sequence). V gave up 2 bases and J gave up 9 bases; unmatched junction bases: 9. CDR3 length: 14 residues. CDR3 region: CSARTGTGQGPQHF. For the CDR3, the DNA is TGCAGTGCTAGAACCGGGACAGGTCAAGGGCCCCAGCATTTT.

The sample holds a few counts of this clonotype. The chain has TRBV9 and TRBJ2-1, with a weak D call TRBD1 (5 bases). This CDR3 has 15 amino acids. Trimming pared 0 bases from V and 10 bases from J, leaving 17 bases between. The germline CDR1 and CDR2 sequences are SGDLS and YYNGEE. The CDR3 sequence is CASSVGRWGPEEQFF. The CDR3 coding sequence is TGTGCCAGCAGCGTAGGACGGTGGGGCCCTGAGGAGCAGTTCTTC.

About this clonotype itself: A clone one base away is much larger, so this may be a read error. V gene TRBV29-1 combines with J gene TRBJ2-5; D is unclear. V dropped 8 bases and J dropped 5 bases, with 21 bases sitting between them. This CDR3 has 14 residues. Germline V gene data show CDR1 as SQVTM and CDR2 as ANQGSEA. CDR3 in DNA: TGCAGCACGGGCGGCCCAAAAGCTAGGGAGACCCAGTACTTC. Residues: CSTGGPKARETQYF.

This chain uses TRBV29-1 with TRBJ2-3, with TRBD2 identical over 12 bases. V trimming: 7 bases; J trimming: 3 bases; junction bases outside the gene matches: 8. The CDR3 runs 15 residues. Germline assignment: CDR1 SQVTM and CDR2 ANQGSEA. CDR3 residues: CSAMTSGSGTDTQYF. Here the CDR3 DNA reads TGCAGCGCCATGACTAGCGGGAGCGGAACAGATACGCAGTATTTT.

This clonotype has at least ten counts. This sequence joins TRBV6-1 and TRBJ1-2; 7 bases fit TRBD1. V trimming: 4 bases; J trimming: 3 bases; junction bases outside the gene matches: 11. The CDR3 runs to 16 residues. Germline values: CDR1 MNHNS, CDR2 SASEGT. CDR3 sequence reads: CASSVTGVSPYYGYTF. In nucleotides, the CDR3 is TGTGCCAGCAGTGTAACAGGGGTGTCCCCTTACTATGGCTACACCTTC.

This clonotype was found a few times. The chain joins TRBV7-8 to TRBJ1-2; 9 nucleotides agree with TRBD1. CDR1 is SGHVS and CDR2 is FQNEAQ in the germline V gene. V shed 1 base and J 6 bases; nucleotides not matched to a gene: 3. The CDR3 length is 14 residues. The CDR3 sequence: CASSLDGTGNGYTF. CDR3 bases: TGTGCCAGCAGCTTAGATGGGACAGGGAATGGCTACACCTTC. The full variable domain, in which reference TRBV7-8 and TRBJ1-2 provide the parts outside the CDR3, is GAGVSQSPRYKVAKRGQDVALRCDPISGHVSLFWYQQALGQGPEFLTYFQNEAQLDKSGLPSDRFFAERPEGSVSTLKIQRTQQEDSAVYLCASSLDGTGNGYTFGSGTRLTVV.

The gene calls are TRBV9 and TRBJ2-5; perhaps TRBD1 as D (5 bases). The germline CDR1 and CDR2 sequences are SGDLS and YYNGEE. The CDR3 is made up of 15 amino acids. Trimming removed 3 bases at V and 3 bases at J, with 15 bases between. This chain's CDR3 is CASSGPGKGEETQYF. The DNA for the CDR3 is TGTGCCAGCAGCGGCCCAGGAAAAGGGGAAGAGACCCAGTACTTC.

This rearrangement joins TRBV2 to TRBJ2-1; 7 bases fit TRBD1. The V gene's germline CDR1 is SNHLY and CDR2 FYNNEI. The CDR3 length is 14 residues. J was trimmed by 7 bases and V by 8 bases; bases with no gene match: 11. The CDR3 DNA is TGTGCCAGCCTAGGGGGCATATCGGGTAATGAGCAGTTCTTC. Translating it yields CASLGGISGNEQFF.

The chain is built from TRBV7-9 and TRBJ2-1; TRBD2 aligns across 12 bases. V gave up 2 bases and J gave up 2 bases; unmatched junction bases: 4. This CDR3 region has 17 residues. Germline loops: CDR1 SEHNR, CDR2 FQNEAQ (reference sequence). The CDR3 loop is CASSLTSGRTPYNEQFF. As DNA, the CDR3 is TGTGCCAGCAGCTTAACTAGCGGGAGGACCCCCTACAATGAGCAGTTCTTC. The full variable domain, with the rest looked up from reference TRBV7-9 and TRBJ2-1, is DTGVSQNPRHKITKRGQNVTFRCDPISEHNRLYWYRQTLGQGPEFLTYFQNEAQLEKSRLLSDRFSAERPKGSFSTLEIQRTEQGDSAMYLCASSLTSGRTPYNEQFFGPGTRLTVL.

The V call is TRBV20-1, the J call TRBJ2-1; the D is unclear. The germline V and J ends were trimmed by 3 bases and 1 base, with 7 bases remaining between them. Germline V gene lookup returns CDR1 DFQATT and CDR2 SNEGSKA (reference sequence). This CDR3 region has 13 residues. The chain's CDR3 is CSASRSSYNEQFF. The CDR3 region has the DNA TGCAGTGCTAGTCGATCTTCCTACAATGAGCAGTTCTTC.

This clonotype has just a few counts. V is TRBV11-2 and J is TRBJ2-5, with 9 bases matching TRBD2. This CDR3 region has 15 residues. With 1 base clipped from V and 5 bases from J, the junction kept 5 bases outside the gene matches. Germline lookup yields CDR1 SGHAT and CDR2 FQNNGV. CDR3 region: CASSLGREGRETQYF. CDR3 DNA: TGTGCCAGCAGCTTAGGGCGGGAGGGCCGGGAGACCCAGTACTTC.